This paragraph reports one T cell receptor (beta chain). This specimen comes from a study of T cells in Graves' hyperthyroidism and ophthalmopathy. Germline CDR1 and CDR2: SGDLS and YYNGEE. V lost 4 bases, J lost 4 bases, and 10 bases stayed unmatched. This CDR3 has 16 amino acids. Patients showing uncontrolled infection, other autoimmune disease, pregnancy or lactation were ineligible. Amplification of TCR beta CDR3 regions was performed using RNA transcripts as template. First-round RT-PCR of the TCR CDR3 relied on the HTBI primer set. TCRdb re-called the multiplex PCR reads with MiXCR, one entry per CDR3 protein. The table includes 690,000 or so distinct CDR3 sequences, roughly a sixth detected once.

The origin of this receptor is a woman aged 50 to 65 with Graves' hyperthyroidism that later progressed to Graves' ophthalmopathy. Input material: blood. The J gene is TRBJ2-1, the V gene TRBV9; 8 bases are shared with TRBD1. The CDR3 loop reads CASSPRSRDRYNEQFF. The CDR3 nucleotides are TGTGCCAGCAGCCCGAGAAGTAGGGACAGGTACAATGAGCAGTTCTTC.